This T cell receptor beta chain was identified during a study of TIL therapy for anti-PD-1-resistant metastatic lung cancer. Study-wide findings and caveats: The cohort had more treatment-naive, never-smoker and oncogene-addicted patients than typical.

To note about this clone: Its antigen is undetermined.

The time point is: pre-treatment sample, taken before nivolumab and TIL therapy. The libraries were made with immunoSEQ v3. TCRdb's copy holds only in-frame clones and misses some; the assay was immunoSEQ multiplex PCR. The sample contains fewer than 40,000 clones, 74% of which appear only once. The sequencing used blood, collected at baseline. This sequence originates from a woman aged 30 to 85 with non-small cell lung cancer.

CDR3 nucleotide sequence: TGCGCCAGCAGCTTGGGTAGCGGGATCCAAGAGACCCAGTACTTC. This translates into CASSLGSGIQETQYF. The chain recombines TRBV5-1 with TRBJ2-5, with TRBD2 matching 8 bases. From germline, CDR1 is SGHRS and CDR2 YFSETQ. V was pared by 0 bases and J by 1 base, with 2 bases of the junction left unmatched. This CDR3 has 15 residues.